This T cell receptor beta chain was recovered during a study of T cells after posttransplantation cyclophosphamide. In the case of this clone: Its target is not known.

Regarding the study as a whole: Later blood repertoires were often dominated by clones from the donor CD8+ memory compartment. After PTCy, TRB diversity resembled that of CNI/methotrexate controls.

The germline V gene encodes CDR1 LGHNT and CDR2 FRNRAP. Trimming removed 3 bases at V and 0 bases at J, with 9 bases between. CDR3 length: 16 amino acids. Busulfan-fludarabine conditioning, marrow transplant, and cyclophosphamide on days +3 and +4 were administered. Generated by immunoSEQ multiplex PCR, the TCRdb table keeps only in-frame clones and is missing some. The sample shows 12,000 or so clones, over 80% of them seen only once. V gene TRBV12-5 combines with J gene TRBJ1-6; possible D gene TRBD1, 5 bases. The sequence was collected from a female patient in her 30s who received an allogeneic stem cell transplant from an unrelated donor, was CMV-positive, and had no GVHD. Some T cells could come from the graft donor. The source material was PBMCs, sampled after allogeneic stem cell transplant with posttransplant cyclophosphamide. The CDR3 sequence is CASGFWGGSYNSPLHF. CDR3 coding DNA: TGTGCTAGTGGTTTCTGGGGGGGCTCCTATAATTCACCCCTCCACTTT.